The sequence of this T cell receptor beta chain was determined in a study of shared clonotypes between healthy human individuals. The V gene lost 7 bases and the J gene lost 7 bases, with 16 bases spanning the gap. The CDR3 length is 12 residues. Germline assignment: CDR1 SQVTM and CDR2 ANQGSEA. Generated by immunoSEQ multiplex PCR, the TCRdb table keeps only in-frame clones and is missing some. This sample carries around 550,000 clones, almost 97% of them seen once, and the ten largest clones take 0.06%. V usage is TRBV29-1 and J usage is TRBJ2-5; D not resolved. This TCR came from a woman in her twenties or thirties in good health. The material sequenced was naive CD4+ T cells sorted from blood. Stated subset: CD45RA+ positively selected. DNA for the CDR3: TGCAGCGGGCGGCGAGATAGTGTGACCCAGTACTTC. Translation: CSGRRDSVTQYF. The full variable domain, in which reference TRBV29-1 and TRBJ2-5 provide the parts outside the CDR3, is SAVISQKPSRDICQRGTSLTIQCQVDSQVTMMFWYRQQPGQSLTLIATANQGSEATYESGFVIDKFPISRPNLTFSTLTVSNMSPEDSSIYLCSGRRDSVTQYFGPGTRLLVL.